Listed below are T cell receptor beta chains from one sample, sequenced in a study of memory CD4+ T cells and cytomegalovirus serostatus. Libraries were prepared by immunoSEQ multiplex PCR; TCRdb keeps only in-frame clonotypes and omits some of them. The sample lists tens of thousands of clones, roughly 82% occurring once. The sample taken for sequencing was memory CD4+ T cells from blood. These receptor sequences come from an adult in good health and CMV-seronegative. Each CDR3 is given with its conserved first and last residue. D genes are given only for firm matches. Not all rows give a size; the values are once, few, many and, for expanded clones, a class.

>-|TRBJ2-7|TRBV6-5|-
TGTGCCAGCAGTACAAGAGGCATTTACGAGCAGTACTTC
CASSTRGIYEQYF
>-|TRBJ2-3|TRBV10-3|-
TGTGCCATCAGACTTGATCGGGGGGCCACAGATACGCAGTATTTT
CAIRLDRGATDTQYF
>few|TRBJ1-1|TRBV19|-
TGTGCCAGTAGTATATCCTCGATGGGGGCTTGGACTGAAGCTTTCTTT
CASSISSMGAWTEAFF
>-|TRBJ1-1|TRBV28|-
TGTGCCAGCAGTGGACCGAGGGCTGGGATGAACACTGAAGCTTTCTTT
CASSGPRAGMNTEAFF
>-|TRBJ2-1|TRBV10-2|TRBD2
TGCGCCAGCAGTCTGAGCGGGGTTAGGGAGCAGTTCTTC
CASSLSGVREQFF
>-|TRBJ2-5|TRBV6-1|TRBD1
TGTGCCAGCAGTGAAGCTCTGGTCAGCAGGGGGGAGACCCAGTACTTC
CASSEALVSRGETQYF
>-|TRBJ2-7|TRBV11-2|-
TGTGCCAGCAGCTTAGTGTCGGGAAGCTCCTACGAGCAGTACTTC
CASSLVSGSSYEQYF
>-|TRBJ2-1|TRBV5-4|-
TGTGCCAGCAGCTTGGGCCTCAATGAGCAGTTCTTC
CASSLGLNEQFF
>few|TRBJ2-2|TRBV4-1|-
TGCGCCAGCAGCCAGGTGTACACCGGGGAGCTGTTTTTT
CASSQVYTGELFF
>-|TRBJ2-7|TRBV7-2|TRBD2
TGTGCCAGCAGCTCCCCTTGGGTAGCGGGAGCCGAGCAGTACTTC
CASSSPWVAGAEQYF
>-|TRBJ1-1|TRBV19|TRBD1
TGTGCCAGTAGTACCGGACAGGGGATGAACACTGAAGCTTTCTTT
CASSTGQGMNTEAFF
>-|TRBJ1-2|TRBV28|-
TGTGCCAGCAGACTCCTACTGGGCAGTCAGGGCTACACCTTC
CASRLLLGSQGYTF
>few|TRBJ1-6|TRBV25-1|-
TGTGCCAGCAGTGAGGAGACAGCCTCTTCACCCCTCCACTTT
CASSEETASSPLHF
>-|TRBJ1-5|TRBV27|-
TGTGCCAGCAGTTTATCCCCCACTGGGCGTCAGCCCCAGCATTTT
CASSLSPTGRQPQHF
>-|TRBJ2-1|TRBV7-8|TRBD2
TGTGCCAGCAGCCGCCCCCCATTTCCGGGGGGGCTAACGGATGAGCAGTTCTTC
CASSRPPFPGGLTDEQFF
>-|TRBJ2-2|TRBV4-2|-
TGTGCCAGCAGCCAAGATATCGTCTACGCGAACGGGGAGCTGTTTTTT
CASSQDIVYANGELFF
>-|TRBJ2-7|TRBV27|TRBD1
TGTGCCAGCAGTTTATCGATGCCGGGACAGGGACTAACCTACGAGCAGTACTTC
CASSLSMPGQGLTYEQYF
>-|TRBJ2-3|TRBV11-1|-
TGTGCCAGCAGCTTAGGAGCCGGAGATACGCAGTATTTT
CASSLGAGDTQYF
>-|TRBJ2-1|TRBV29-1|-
TGCAGCGTTGATGAGGTGGGGCAGTTCTTC
CSVDEVGQFF
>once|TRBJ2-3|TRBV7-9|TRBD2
TGTGCCAGCAGCTCGTCGGGACTAGCGGGGGGGCTACTTCTAGATACGCAGTATTTT
CASSSSGLAGGLLLDTQYF
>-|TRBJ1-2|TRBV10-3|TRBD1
TGTGCCATCAGCCCCGGACAGGGCAACTATGGCTACACCTTC
CAISPGQGNYGYTF
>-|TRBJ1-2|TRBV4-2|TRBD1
TGTGCCAGCAGCCAGGACAGGGGGGTTGAGGGCTACACCTTC
CASSQDRGVEGYTF
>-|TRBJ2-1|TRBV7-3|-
TGTGCCAGCAGCTCCGGGGGCAATGAGCAGTTCTTC
CASSSGGNEQFF
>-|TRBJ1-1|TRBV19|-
TGTGCCAGTAAGGCCCTCGGGGATAACACTGAAGCTTTCTTT
CASKALGDNTEAFF
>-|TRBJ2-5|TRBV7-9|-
TGTGCCAGCAGCTTCCTGGACAGCTTTCTGGAGACCCAGTACTTC
CASSFLDSFLETQYF
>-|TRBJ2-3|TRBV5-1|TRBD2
TGCGCCAGCAGCTTCGGGACTAGCGGGGGGGTTGATACGCAGTATTTT
CASSFGTSGGVDTQYF
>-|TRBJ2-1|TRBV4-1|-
TGCGCCAGCAGCCAAGGGGAGGACCCCTCCTACAATGAGCAGTTCTTC
CASSQGEDPSYNEQFF
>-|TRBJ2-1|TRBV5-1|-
TGCGCCAGCAGCTTGGTTGGGACGCTTTACAATGAGCAGTTCTTC
CASSLVGTLYNEQFF
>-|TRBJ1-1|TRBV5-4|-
TGTGCCAGCAGCCGTTTACAGGGAGTTTCTGAAGCTTTCTTT
CASSRLQGVSEAFF
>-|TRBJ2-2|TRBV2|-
TGTGCCAGAGGCGCAGGGAGCACCGGGGAGCTGTTTTTT
CARGAGSTGELFF
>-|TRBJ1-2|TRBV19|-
TGTGCCAGTAGTATTATAGGGACCTCCGGCTACACCTTC
CASSIIGTSGYTF
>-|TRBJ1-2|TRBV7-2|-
TGTGCCAGCAGCTTCGTACAGGGAGACAATGGCTACACCTTC
CASSFVQGDNGYTF
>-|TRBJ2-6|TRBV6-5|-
TGTGCCAGCAGTACGCCAAGCTCTGGGGCCAACGTCCTGACTTTC
CASSTPSSGANVLTF
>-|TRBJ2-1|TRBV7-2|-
TGTGCCAGCAGCTTAGGAGGACTCTACAATGAGCAGTTCTTC
CASSLGGLYNEQFF
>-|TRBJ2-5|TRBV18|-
TGTGCCAGCTCACCACCGAAGTCCGCGGGGAAAGAGACCCAGTACTTC
CASSPPKSAGKETQYF
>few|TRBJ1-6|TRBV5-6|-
TGTGCCAGCAGCTCCGGGAATATGGGATCACCCCTCCACTTT
CASSSGNMGSPLHF
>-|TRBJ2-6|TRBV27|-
TGTGCCAGCAGTTTACGACCATCTGGGGCCAACGTCCTGACTTTC
CASSLRPSGANVLTF
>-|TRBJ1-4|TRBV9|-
TGTGCCAGCAGCGTAGCTACGGGTACAACACGGGGTGAAAAACTGTTTTTT
CASSVATGTTRGEKLFF
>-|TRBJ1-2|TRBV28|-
TGTGCCAGCAGGAGGCAGGGTGTGGAGGTAGTCGGCGGCTACACCTTC
CASRRQGVEVVGGYTF
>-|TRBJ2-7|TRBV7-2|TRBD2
TGTGCCAGCAGCCCCAGACTAGCGGGGGGTCCCCACGAGCAGTACTTC
CASSPRLAGGPHEQYF
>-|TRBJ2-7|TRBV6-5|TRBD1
TGTGCCAGCAGCTCCGGGACAGGGTCCCACGAGCAGTACTTC
CASSSGTGSHEQYF
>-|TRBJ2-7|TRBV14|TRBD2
TGTGCCAGCAGCCAGCGGGGGGGCCGCTCATACGAGCAGTACTTC
CASSQRGGRSYEQYF
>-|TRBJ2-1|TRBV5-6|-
TGTGCCAGCAGCTCCCGAGAGCTTGCCTACAATGAGCAGTTCTTC
CASSSRELAYNEQFF
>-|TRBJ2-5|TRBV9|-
TGTGCCAGCAGCGGCAGAAGGGAGACCCAGTACTTC
CASSGRRETQYF
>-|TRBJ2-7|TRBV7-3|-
TGTGCCAGCAGCTTAACGTTCTCGGCCCTACAGTACTTC
CASSLTFSALQYF
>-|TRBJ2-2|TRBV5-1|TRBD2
TGCGCCAGCGGTTTAGCGGGGGGACCAATGGTAACCGGGGAGCTGTTTTTT
CASGLAGGPMVTGELFF
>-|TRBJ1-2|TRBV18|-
TGTGCCAGCTCACCCCGCGAGGACAGACCTTATGGCTATACCTTC
CASSPREDRPYGYTF
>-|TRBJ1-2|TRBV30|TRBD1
TGTGCCTGTCCGGACAGCCAGGGGGGTGGCTACACCTTC
CACPDSQGGGYTF
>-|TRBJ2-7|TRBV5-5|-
TGTGCCAGCAGCCGCCAGGACGGATACTACGAGCAGTACTTC
CASSRQDGYYEQYF
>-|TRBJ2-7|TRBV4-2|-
TGTGCCAGCAGCCGCACCGTGGGGTTCTACGAGCAGTACTTC
CASSRTVGFYEQYF